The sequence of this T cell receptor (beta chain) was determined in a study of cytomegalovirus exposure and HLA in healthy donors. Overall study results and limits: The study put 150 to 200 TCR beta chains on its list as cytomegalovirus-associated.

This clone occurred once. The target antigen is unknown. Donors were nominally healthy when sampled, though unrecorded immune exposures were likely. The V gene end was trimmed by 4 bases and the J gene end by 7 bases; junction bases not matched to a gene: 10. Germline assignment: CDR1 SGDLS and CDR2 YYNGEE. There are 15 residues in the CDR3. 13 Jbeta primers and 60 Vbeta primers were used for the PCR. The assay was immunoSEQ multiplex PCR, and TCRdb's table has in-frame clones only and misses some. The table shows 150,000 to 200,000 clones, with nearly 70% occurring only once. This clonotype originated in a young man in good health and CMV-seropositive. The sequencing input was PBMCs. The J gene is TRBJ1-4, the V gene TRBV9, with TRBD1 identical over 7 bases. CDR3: CASSLGTAPIEKLFF. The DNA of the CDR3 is TGTGCCAGCAGCCTGGGGACAGCGCCGATTGAAAAACTGTTTTTT.